This T cell receptor beta chain was observed in a study of cytotoxic CD8 clonotypes in ibrutinib-treated CLL. TCRdb keeps only in-frame clones here, not all; method: immunoSEQ multiplex PCR. Here the sample spans roughly 200,000 clones, approximately 68% being singletons. Germline V lookup: CDR1 MDHEN, CDR2 SYDVKM. The CDR3 length is 14 residues. Trimming took off 6 bases at V and 0 bases at J, with 12 bases between the two ends. This clone was found once. The material sequenced was PBMCs, taken after 24 months of ibrutinib treatment. This rearrangement joins TRBV28 to TRBJ2-7, with no clear D. The source of this sequence is a human donor with chronic lymphocytic leukemia. This chain's CDR3 is CASSRRPFSYEQYF. As DNA, the CDR3 is TGTGCCAGCAGCCGCCGTCCGTTCTCCTACGAGCAGTACTTC.